The 14 T cell receptor beta chains listed next were all sequenced from one sample in a study of T cells after posttransplantation cyclophosphamide. Profiling relied on immunoSEQ multiplex PCR, and the TCRdb table lists in-frame clones only, not all of them. Observed in the sample are around 24,000 clones, none of them singletons. Treatment was busulfan-fludarabine conditioning, a marrow graft, and cyclophosphamide on days +3 and +4. The sequencing used PBMCs, collected after allogeneic stem cell transplant with posttransplant cyclophosphamide. The receptors stem from a young adult male patient who received an allogeneic stem cell transplant from a related donor, was CMV-positive, and had no GVHD. The graft donor may have given rise to some T cells.

This clone has at least ten counts. Germline is not matched at one junction end, which may reflect a read error. This sequence joins TRBV2 and TRBJ2-7, with 7 bases matching TRBD1. The CDR3 length is 13 residues. Per germline, CDR1 SNHLY and CDR2 FYNNEI. CDR3 amino acids: CASSEQGLDRSNF. The CDR3 DNA is TGTGCCAGCAGTGAACAGGGGTTGGACAGGTCCAACTTC.

The table lists this clone with many counts. This chain joins TRBV5-1 and TRBJ2-7, with D possibly being TRBD1 (5 bases). The germline V gene has CDR1 SGHRS and CDR2 YFSETQ. V lost 1 base and J 2 bases, leaving 7 bases between the germline ends. The CDR3 has 13 amino acids. CDR3: CASSLQGTYEQYF. The CDR3 DNA reads TGCGCCAGCAGCTTGCAGGGTACCTACGAGCAGTACTTC.

This clone was detected ten times or more. The chain recombines TRBV2 with TRBJ2-5; D may be TRBD2 (7 bases). The CDR3 contains 16 residues. Germline-derived CDR1 and CDR2 are SNHLY and FYNNEI. The V end lost 5 bases, the J end lost 5 bases, and 21 bases lay between the germline ends. The CDR3 region is CASSSPPGGAFETQYF. CDR3 coding DNA: TGTGCCAGCAGTTCTCCGCCTGGGGGGGCCTTTGAGACCCAGTACTTC.

The sample holds many counts of this clone. J is TRBJ1-5 and V is TRBV28, with D unclear. Germline V gene data show CDR1 as MDHEN and CDR2 as SYDVKM. Trimming removed 3 bases at V and 1 base at J, with 7 bases between. The CDR3 loop spans 14 amino acids. In DNA, the CDR3 is TGTGCCAGCAGTTTCGAGGGCAGCAATCAGCCCCAGCATTTT. Its translation is CASSFEGSNQPQHF.

In this sample, this clone turned up many times. V is TRBV6-5 and J is TRBJ2-1; 9 bases align to TRBD1. The CDR3 extends over 13 amino acids. Germline V lookup: CDR1 MNHEY, CDR2 SVGAGI. J was trimmed by 8 bases and V by 6 bases; bases with no gene match: 5. The CDR3 sequence: CASSIQGAYEQFF. Here the CDR3 DNA reads TGTGCCAGCAGCATACAGGGGGCGTATGAGCAGTTCTTC.

This clone appeared many times. The chain uses TRBV6-1 and TRBJ1-1, with D maybe TRBD1 (6 bases). This CDR3 is built from 14 residues. Per germline, CDR1 MNHNS and CDR2 SASEGT. V was trimmed by 6 bases and J by 4 bases, leaving 15 bases between them. Here the CDR3 reads CASRKTGWSTEAFF. The CDR3 DNA reads TGTGCCAGCAGAAAAACAGGGTGGAGCACTGAAGCTTTCTTT.

This clone was detected ten times or more. The rearrangement links TRBV6-5 to TRBJ1-4, with a possible D match to TRBD1 (5 bases). Trimming stripped 10 bases from V and 1 base from J, with 16 bases between. The length of the CDR3 is 15 residues. Germline values: CDR1 MNHEY, CDR2 SVGAGI. DNA of the CDR3: TGTGCCACCACCATCTCGGGGGGAACTAATGAAAAACTGTTTTTT. It specifies CATTISGGTNEKLFF.

This clone occurred many times. This chain uses TRBV7-2 with TRBJ1-2, with 9 positions matching TRBD1. V dropped 5 bases and J dropped 8; count of bases not matched to a gene: 9. This CDR3 contains 14 residues. Per the germline V gene, CDR1 is SGHTA and CDR2 is FQGNSA. CDR3 loop: CASSPQGQGLGYTF. The CDR3, as DNA: TGTGCCAGCAGCCCTCAGGGACAGGGTCTAGGCTACACCTTC.

The J gene is TRBJ2-7, the V gene TRBV23-1; the match to TRBD1 covers 8 bases. TRBV23-1 is treated as an ORF (open reading frame) with a function not yet certain. V lost 3 bases and J lost 0; bases outside the gene matches: 4. This CDR3 contains 15 residues. DNA of the CDR3: TGCGCCAGCAGTCACAGGACAGGGCGCTCCTACGAGCAGTACTTC. Amino acid sequence: CASSHRTGRSYEQYF.

This clone was counted at least ten times. The chain links TRBV9 to TRBJ2-1; 8 bases are a match to TRBD2. The germline CDR1 and CDR2 sequences are SGDLS and YYNGEE. Unmatched junction bases numbered 3, after V lost 0 bases and J lost 7 bases. This CDR3 has 14 residues. The CDR3 loop is CASSVGGGYNEQFF. The CDR3, as DNA: TGTGCCAGCAGCGTAGGCGGGGGGTATAATGAGCAGTTCTTC.

This clone was seen many times. V is TRBV9 and J is TRBJ2-1, with D possibly TRBD2 on 7 matching bases. In germline, CDR1 is SGDLS, CDR2 YYNGEE. This CDR3 is 16 amino acids long. V lost 0 bases and J 10 bases, leaving 20 bases between the germline ends. The CDR3 is CASSVALGGGLWEQFF. CDR3 sequence (DNA): TGTGCCAGCAGCGTAGCTCTGGGGGGGGGCCTTTGGGAGCAGTTCTTC. Based on the CDR3 plus reference TRBV9 and TRBJ2-1, the full variable domain is DSGVTQTPKHLITATGQRVTLRCSPRSGDLSVYWYQQSLDQGLQFLIQYYNGEERAKGNILERFSAQQFPDLHSELNLSSLELGDSALYFCASSVALGGGLWEQFFGPGTRLTVL.

At least ten counts were recorded for this clone. DNA of the CDR3: TGTGCCAGCAGCGTAGGTCCCTCGGGAGAGCAGTACTTC. This translates into CASSVGPSGEQYF. The V call is TRBV9, the J call TRBJ2-7, with TRBD2 as a possible D gene (5 bases). Per the germline V gene, CDR1 is SGDLS and CDR2 is YYNGEE. V was shortened by 0 bases and J by 7 bases, with 11 bases between the two germline ends. CDR3 length: 13 amino acids.

This clone was counted many times. The CDR3, as DNA: TGTGCCAGCAGCGTAGAGGGACAGGGAGTCGTGGAGCAGTACTTC. Residues: CASSVEGQGVVEQYF. The chain couples TRBV9 to TRBJ2-7; 9 bases fit TRBD1. Losses at the gene ends were 0 bases for V and 7 bases for J; bases not matched to a gene: 8. Germline values: CDR1 SGDLS, CDR2 YYNGEE. The CDR3 is made up of 15 amino acids.

This clone was seen at least ten times. V and J are TRBV28 and TRBJ2-7, with TRBD2 matching over 7 bases. The V gene's germline CDR1 is MDHEN and CDR2 SYDVKM. This CDR3 region has 15 residues. The ends lost 4 bases at V and 1 base at J; junction bases unmatched: 7. CDR3 nucleotide sequence: TGTGCCAGCAGTTCGGTGGGAGGGAATTCCTACGAGCAGTACTTC. This sequence encodes CASSSVGGNSYEQYF.